The 31 T cell receptor beta chains below come from one sample, sequenced in a study of vaccination effects on CD4 cells after COVID-19. These receptors are not linked to any known antigen. Culture proceeded for 9 to 11 days, and CD4+ T cells were then isolated. Repertoires were generated with immunoSEQ multiplex PCR, while TCRdb's copy carries only in-frame clones and drops some. The sample records about 46,000 clones, about 70% being singletons. The sample in question was CD4+ T cells from PBMCs cultured without peptide, obtained before COVID-19 vaccination. The source of these receptors is a human donor who had a prior SARS-CoV-2 infection.

J is TRBJ2-3 and V is TRBV9; 8 bases are a match to TRBD1. The CDR3 consists of 16 residues. Germline CDR1 is SGDLS and CDR2 is YYNGEE. V shed 3 bases, J shed 8 bases, and the junction held 14 bases outside the gene matches. This CDR3 reads CASSATGQGAWGTQYF. CDR3 bases: TGTGCCAGCAGCGCAACTGGGCAGGGGGCATGGGGTACGCAGTATTTT.

This chain connects TRBV28 to TRBJ2-1; 15 bases align to TRBD2. There are 21 residues in the CDR3. The germline V gene has CDR1 MDHEN and CDR2 SYDVKM. The J segment lost 8 bases and the V segment lost 5 bases, leaving 22 bases of the junction unmatched. The CDR3 nucleotides read TGTGCCAGCAGTCCCCCGGGGGGCGGACTAGCGGGGGGGAGGATGGAGGATGAGCAGTTCTTC. It is translated as CASSPPGGGLAGGRMEDEQFF.

V gene TRBV5-1 combines with J gene TRBJ1-4; D ambiguous. The CDR3 extends over 15 amino acids. V was clipped by 2 bases and J by 0 bases, with 8 bases between them. CDR1 and CDR2 from the germline V gene are SGHRS and YFSETQ. In nucleotides, the CDR3 is TGCGCCAGCAGCTTATCAGTAGCAACTAATGAAAAACTGTTTTTT. Its protein product is CASSLSVATNEKLFF.

V gene TRBV30 combines with J gene TRBJ2-7; tentatively, D is TRBD1 or TRBD2 (5 bases each). The V gene lost 3 bases and the J gene lost 2 bases, with 8 bases spanning the gap. CDR1 is GTSNPN, CDR2 SVGIG, per germline (reference sequence). The CDR3 runs 12 residues. The DNA of the CDR3 is TGTGCCTGGAGGCCGGGACCCTACGAGCAGTACTTC. This translates into CAWRPGPYEQYF. Filled out from reference TRBV30 and TRBJ2-7, the complete variable domain reads SQTIHQWPATLVQPVGSPLSLECTVEGTSNPNLYWYRQAAGRGLQLLFYSVGIGQISSEVPQNLSASRPQDRQFILSSKKLLLSDSGFYLCAWRPGPYEQYFGPGTRLTVT.

The J gene is TRBJ2-7, the V gene TRBV18; D is perhaps TRBD1 (7 bases). V shed 0 bases and J shed 0 bases, with 12 bases lying between them. Germline values: CDR1 KGHSH, CDR2 LQKENI. The CDR3 contains 16 residues. As DNA, the CDR3 is TGTGCCAGCTCACCACCGACAGGGAGGAACTCCTACGAGCAGTACTTC. It yields the protein CASSPPTGRNSYEQYF.

This chain joins TRBV6-1 and TRBJ1-1; the D is unclear. Trimming pared 1 base from V and 1 base from J, leaving 10 bases between. This CDR3 region has 15 residues. CDR1 MNHNS and CDR2 SASEGT come from the germline V gene. The DNA for the CDR3 is TGTGCCAGCAGTGAAGGAGTTGGATGGAACACTGAAGCTTTCTTT. Translated: CASSEGVGWNTEAFF.

This clone was observed once. The gene calls are TRBV15 and TRBJ2-7; D is perhaps TRBD1 or TRBD2 (5 bases each). The CDR3 has 15 amino acids. Germline loops: CDR1 LNHNV, CDR2 YYDKDF (reference sequence). Trimming left V 1 base short and J 2 bases short, with 12 bases between. CDR3 loop: CATSRGGTQAYEQYF. CDR3 coding DNA: TGTGCCACCAGCAGAGGGGGGACGCAGGCCTACGAGCAGTACTTC.

The genes are TRBV10-3 and TRBJ2-7; D is perhaps TRBD2 (5 bases). V lost 10 bases and J lost 3, with 16 bases in between. In germline, CDR1 is ENHRY, CDR2 SYGVKD. CDR3 length: 13 amino acids. The chain's CDR3 is CATDWAGLYEQYF. In nucleotides, the CDR3 is TGTGCCACCGACTGGGCGGGCCTCTACGAGCAGTACTTC.

This clone was detected only once. This rearrangement joins TRBV2 to TRBJ1-5; D gene ambiguous. Trimming removed 5 bases from V and 8 bases from J, with 10 bases in between. This CDR3 is built from 12 residues. The germline V gene has CDR1 SNHLY and CDR2 FYNNEI. The CDR3: CASSSDREPQHF. In DNA, the CDR3 is TGTGCCAGCAGTTCCGACCGCGAGCCCCAGCATTTT.

This clone was recorded once. The chain joins TRBV11-2 to TRBJ1-1; no firm D call. This CDR3 is built from 13 residues. V shed 5 bases and J shed 3 bases, with 10 bases lying between them. Germline-derived CDR1 and CDR2 are SGHAT and FQNNGV. CDR3 residues: CASSREYDTEAFF. CDR3 nucleotide sequence: TGTGCCAGCAGCAGGGAGTACGACACTGAAGCTTTCTTT.

This clone occurred once. The chain employs TRBV6-5 and TRBJ1-1; 7 bases line up with TRBD1. Germline V lookup: CDR1 MNHEY, CDR2 SVGAGI. With V trimmed by 0 bases and J by 5 bases, 6 bases remained unmatched. The CDR3 has 15 residues. Here the CDR3 DNA reads TGTGCCAGCAGTTACTCGAGAGTACAGGGGACTGAAGCTTTCTTT. The encoded protein is CASSYSRVQGTEAFF.

The rearrangement links TRBV15 to TRBJ1-1; D gene ambiguous. Germline loops: CDR1 LNHNV, CDR2 YYDKDF (reference sequence). The CDR3 totals 12 residues. V lost 3 bases and J 7 bases, leaving 9 bases between the germline ends. The CDR3 sequence: CATSRSRDEAFF. DNA of the CDR3: TGTGCCACCAGCAGGTCCAGAGATGAAGCTTTCTTT.

The CDR3 DNA follows: TGTGCCAGCAGCTTAAGGGCAGGGGGCGACTATGGCTACACCTTC. It encodes CASSLRAGGDYGYTF. The chain combines TRBV7-3 with TRBJ1-2; the match to TRBD1 covers 8 bases. CDR1 SGHTA and CDR2 FQGTGA come from the germline V gene. V lost 1 base and J lost 3; bases outside the gene matches: 4. The CDR3 is 15 amino acids.

The V and J genes are TRBV5-8 and TRBJ1-5; the match to TRBD1 covers 9 bases. Trimming cost V 4 bases and J 2 bases; bases outside gene matches: 10. CDR3 length: 17 amino acids. Germline CDR1 is SGHTS and CDR2 is YDEGEE. CDR3 sequence reads: CASSHGQGRLGNQPQHF. The CDR3 nucleotides are TGTGCCAGCAGCCACGGACAGGGGAGATTGGGCAATCAGCCCCAGCATTTT.

This chain links TRBV5-6 with TRBJ2-5, with D tentatively TRBD1 (6 bases). This CDR3 has 14 amino acids. Germline loops: CDR1 SGHDT, CDR2 YYEEEE. Trimming removed 5 bases from V and 7 bases from J, with 18 bases in between. The CDR3 nucleotides are TGTGCCAGCAGAGCAACAACAGGGCTCGCGACCCAGTACTTC. It is translated as CASRATTGLATQYF. The variable domain in full, with the rest retrieved from reference TRBV5-6 and TRBJ2-5, is DAGVTQSPTHLIKTRGQQVTLRCSPKSGHDTVSWYQQALGQGPQFIFQYYEEEERQRGNFPDRFSGHQFPNYSSELNVNALLLGDSALYLCASRATTGLATQYFGPGTRLLVL.

This chain joins TRBV7-3 and TRBJ1-4; 8 nucleotides match TRBD1. CDR1 and CDR2 (germline): SGHTA, FQGTGA. V lost 9 bases to trimming and J lost 8 bases; unmatched junction nucleotides: 8. The CDR3 has 13 residues. The DNA for the CDR3 is TGTGCCAGACGACAGGGGCTTCGAGAAAAACTGTTTTTT. It translates to CARRQGLREKLFF. Full variable domain (outside the CDR3, taken from reference TRBV7-3 and TRBJ1-4): GAGVSQTPSNKVTEKGKYVELRCDPISGHTALYWYRQSLGQGPEFLIYFQGTGAADDSGLPNDRFFAVRPEGSVSTLKIQRTERGDSAVYLCARRQGLREKLFFGSGTQLSVL.

In its sample, this clone was seen once. The V and J genes are TRBV5-1 and TRBJ1-1, with 8 bases lining up with TRBD1. With V trimmed by 1 base and J by 8 bases, 10 bases remained unmatched. This CDR3 region has 15 residues. CDR1 is SGHRS and CDR2 is YFSETQ in the germline V gene. The CDR3 sequence is CASSLWSGTGLEAFF. The DNA of the CDR3 is TGCGCCAGCAGCTTGTGGTCCGGGACAGGATTAGAAGCTTTCTTT. The full variable domain, its missing parts supplied by reference TRBV5-1 and TRBJ1-1, is KAGVTQTPRYLIKTRGQQVTLSCSPISGHRSVSWYQQTPGQGLQFLFEYFSETQRNKGNFPGRFSGRQFSNSRSEMNVSTLELGDSALYLCASSLWSGTGLEAFFGQGTRLTVV.

The chain employs TRBV5-4 and TRBJ2-5, with 9 bases that match TRBD1. The germline V gene encodes CDR1 SGHNT and CDR2 YYREEE (reference sequence). CDR3 length: 14 amino acids. After removal of 2 bases from V and 2 bases from J, the junction contained 1 base not matched to a gene. The CDR3 nucleotides read TGTGCCAGCAGCTTCGGACAGGGGCAAGAGACCCAGTACTTC. Its translation is CASSFGQGQETQYF.

CDR3 loop: CASSKLEGPPIGTQYF. Here the CDR3 DNA reads TGTGCCAGCAGCAAATTAGAGGGGCCCCCGATCGGTACGCAGTATTTT. The chain joins TRBV21-1 to TRBJ2-3. TRBV21-1 constitutes a pseudogene. The CDR3 is made up of 16 amino acids.

The DNA of the CDR3 is TGTGCCAGCTCACCAATAGCGACCTGGGAGCTGTTTTTT. Protein: CASSPIATWELFF. V and J are TRBV18 and TRBJ2-2; D is possibly TRBD2 (5 bases). The germline gives CDR1 KGHSH, CDR2 LQKENI. Deletions cut 2 bases from V and 9 bases from J, with 10 bases between. The CDR3 contains 13 residues.

The chain employs TRBV28 and TRBJ1-3; TRBD1 might be the D (5 bases). Germline lookup yields CDR1 MDHEN and CDR2 SYDVKM. The CDR3 runs to 16 residues. Trimming pared 1 base from V and 4 bases from J, leaving 14 bases between. CDR3 DNA: TGTGCCAGCAGTTTATTGGGGACTTTAACCGGAAACACCATATATTTT. Translating gives CASSLLGTLTGNTIYF.

This sequence joins TRBV4-1 and TRBJ1-6; D is unresolved. The CDR3 has 15 residues. Germline V CDR1 and CDR2: MGHRA, YSYEKL. The V gene lost 0 bases and the J gene lost 5 bases, with 8 bases spanning the gap. CDR3 DNA sequence: TGCGCCAGCAGCCAAGAGAACCCCCATAATTCACCCCTCCACTTT. The encoded protein is CASSQENPHNSPLHF.

This clone turned up a few times. The V gene is TRBV4-1, the J gene TRBJ2-5, with 7 nucleotides matching TRBD2. J lost 8 bases, V lost 3 bases, and 15 bases had no gene match. CDR3 length: 16 residues. CDR1 and CDR2 from the germline V gene are MGHRA and YSYEKL. The CDR3 loop is CASSQINILAFGTQYF. In DNA, the CDR3 is TGCGCCAGCAGCCAGATAAACATACTAGCGTTCGGTACCCAGTACTTC.

This chain joins TRBV29-1 and TRBJ2-3, with D possibly TRBD1 on 5 matching bases. There are 15 residues in the CDR3. Germline V gives CDR1 SQVTM, CDR2 ANQGSEA. Between the trimmed V and J ends, which lost 0 bases and 6 bases, there was a span of 16 bases. CDR3 region: CSVEDRALSPDTQYF. The CDR3 DNA follows: TGCAGCGTTGAAGACAGGGCTTTGTCTCCGGATACGCAGTATTTT.

This clone was detected only once. V gene TRBV6-5 combines with J gene TRBJ1-5, with D unresolved. This CDR3 region has 14 residues. CDR1 and CDR2 from the germline V gene are MNHEY and SVGAGI. V was pared by 6 bases and J by 4 bases, with 13 bases between. The CDR3 region has the DNA TGTGCCAGCAGCCAGGTATGGCAAAATCAGCCCCAGCATTTT. This codes for CASSQVWQNQPQHF.

This clone was detected once. The chain has TRBV28 and TRBJ2-7; 11 bases are shared with TRBD2. Germline V CDR1 and CDR2: MDHEN, SYDVKM. Losses at the gene ends were 6 bases for V and 4 bases for J; bases not matched to a gene: 11. This CDR3 is built from 16 residues. CDR3 sequence reads: CASRLAGGGRDYEQYF. Here the CDR3 DNA reads TGTGCCAGCAGATTAGCGGGAGGGGGGAGGGATTACGAGCAGTACTTC.

The chain joins TRBV14 to TRBJ2-1, with 12 bases identical to TRBD2. Germline values: CDR1 SGHDN, CDR2 FVKESK. This CDR3 comprises 14 residues. Unmatched junction bases numbered 4, after V lost 4 bases and J lost 9 bases. The CDR3 here is CASSLRLAGAEQFF. The CDR3, as DNA: TGTGCCAGCAGCCTTAGACTAGCGGGAGCTGAGCAGTTCTTC.

Written as DNA, the CDR3 is TGTGCCAGCAGTAGACTAGCGGGAGGAACCACAGATACGCAGTATTTT. Translating gives CASSRLAGGTTDTQYF. The chain combines TRBV5-4 with TRBJ2-3; 13 nucleotides match TRBD2. J was trimmed by 2 bases and V by 5 bases; bases with no gene match: 5. The V gene's germline CDR1 is SGHNT and CDR2 YYREEE (reference sequence). This CDR3 has 16 amino acids. Using reference TRBV5-4 and TRBJ2-3 for the parts outside the CDR3, the full variable domain is ETGVTQSPTHLIKTRGQQVTLRCSSQSGHNTVSWYQQALGQGPQFIFQYYREEENGRGNFPPRFSGLQFPNYSSELNVNALELDDSALYLCASSRLAGGTTDTQYFGPGTRLTVL.

The genes are TRBV24-1 and TRBJ1-5, with no clear D. V was pared by 2 bases and J by 6 bases, with 4 bases between. The CDR3 runs to 12 residues. Germline V gene data show CDR1 as KGHDR and CDR2 as SFDVKD. The CDR3 region is CATSDSVQPQHF. CDR3 sequence (DNA): TGTGCCACCAGTGATTCGGTTCAGCCCCAGCATTTT.

The genes are TRBV6-5 and TRBJ1-2; D not certain. The CDR3 totals 13 residues. From germline, CDR1 is MNHEY and CDR2 SVGAGI. With 8 bases removed from V and 0 bases from J, the gap between germline ends came to 10 bases. CDR3 sequence reads: CASRRGTNYGYTF. The CDR3 DNA sequence: TGTGCCAGCCGCCGCGGTACTAACTATGGCTACACCTTC.

The gene calls are TRBV12-3 or TRBV12-4 and TRBJ2-1; D is unclear. V lost 8 bases and J 7 bases, leaving 12 bases between the germline ends. The length of the CDR3 is 12 residues. CDR3 sequence reads: CASCLLLNEQFF. CDR3 sequence (DNA): TGTGCCAGCTGCCTGCTTCTTAATGAGCAGTTCTTC.